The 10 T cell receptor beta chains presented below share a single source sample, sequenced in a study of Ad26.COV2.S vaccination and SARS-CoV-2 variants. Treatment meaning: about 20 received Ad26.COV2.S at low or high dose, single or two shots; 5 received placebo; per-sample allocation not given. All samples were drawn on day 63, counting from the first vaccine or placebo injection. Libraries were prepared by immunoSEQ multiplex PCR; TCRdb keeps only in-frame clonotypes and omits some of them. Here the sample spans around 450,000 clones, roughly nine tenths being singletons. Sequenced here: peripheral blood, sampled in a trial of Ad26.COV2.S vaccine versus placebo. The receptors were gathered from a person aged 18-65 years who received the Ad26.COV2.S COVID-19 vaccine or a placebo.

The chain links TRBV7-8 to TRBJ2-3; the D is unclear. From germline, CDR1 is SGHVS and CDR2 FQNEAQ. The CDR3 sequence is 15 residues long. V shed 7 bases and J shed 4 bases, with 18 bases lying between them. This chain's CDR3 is CASTSGGSGADTQYF. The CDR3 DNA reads TGTGCCAGCACCTCTGGCGGCTCGGGCGCAGATACGCAGTATTTT.

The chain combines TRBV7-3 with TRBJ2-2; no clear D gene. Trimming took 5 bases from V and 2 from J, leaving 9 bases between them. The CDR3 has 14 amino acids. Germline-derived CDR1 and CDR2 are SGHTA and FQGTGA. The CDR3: CASSRRVNTGELFF. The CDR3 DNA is TGTGCCAGCAGCCGACGGGTAAACACCGGGGAGCTGTTTTTT. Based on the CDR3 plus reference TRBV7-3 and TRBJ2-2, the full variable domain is GAGVSQTPSNKVTEKGKYVELRCDPISGHTALYWYRQSLGQGPEFLIYFQGTGAADDSGLPNDRFFAVRPEGSVSTLKIQRTERGDSAVYLCASSRRVNTGELFFGEGSRLTVL.

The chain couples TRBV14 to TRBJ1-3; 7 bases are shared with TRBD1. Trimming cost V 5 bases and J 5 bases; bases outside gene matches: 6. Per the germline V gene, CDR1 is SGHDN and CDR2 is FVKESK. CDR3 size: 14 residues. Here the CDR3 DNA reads TGTGCCAGCAGCACGACAGGGAGTAGAAACACCATATATTTT. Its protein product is CASSTTGSRNTIYF.

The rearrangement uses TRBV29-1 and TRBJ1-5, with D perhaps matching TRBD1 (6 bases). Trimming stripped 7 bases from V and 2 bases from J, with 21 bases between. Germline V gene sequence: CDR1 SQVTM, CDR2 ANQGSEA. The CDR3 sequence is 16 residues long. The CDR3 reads CSGEGKGGVRNQPQHF. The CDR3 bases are TGCAGCGGCGAAGGCAAAGGGGGTGTGCGCAATCAGCCCCAGCATTTT.

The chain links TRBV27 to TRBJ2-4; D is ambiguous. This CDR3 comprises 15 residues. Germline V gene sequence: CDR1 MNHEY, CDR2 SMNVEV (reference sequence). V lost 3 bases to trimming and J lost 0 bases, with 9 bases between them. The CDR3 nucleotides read TGTGCCAGCAGTTTTCTCCCCCTAGCCAAAAACATTCAGTACTTC. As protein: CASSFLPLAKNIQYF.

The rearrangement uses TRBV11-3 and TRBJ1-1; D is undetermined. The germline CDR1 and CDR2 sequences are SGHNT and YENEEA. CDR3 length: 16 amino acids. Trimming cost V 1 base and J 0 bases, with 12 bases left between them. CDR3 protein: CASSLGSPDMNTEAFF. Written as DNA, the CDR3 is TGTGCCAGCAGCTTAGGATCCCCCGACATGAACACTGAAGCTTTCTTT.

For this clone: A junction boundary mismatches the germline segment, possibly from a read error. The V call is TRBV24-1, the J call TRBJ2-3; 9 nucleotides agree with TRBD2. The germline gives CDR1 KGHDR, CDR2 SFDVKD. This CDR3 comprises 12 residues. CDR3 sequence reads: CATSDSGLALCF. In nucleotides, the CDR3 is TGTGCCACCAGTGATTCGGGACTAGCCTTGTGTTTT.

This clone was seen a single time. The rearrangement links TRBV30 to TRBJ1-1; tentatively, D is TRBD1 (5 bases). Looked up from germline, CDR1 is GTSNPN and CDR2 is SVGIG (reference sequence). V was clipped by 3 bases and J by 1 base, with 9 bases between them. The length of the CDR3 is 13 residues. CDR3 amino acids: CAWSIQANTEAFF. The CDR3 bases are TGTGCCTGGAGCATACAGGCGAACACTGAAGCTTTCTTT.

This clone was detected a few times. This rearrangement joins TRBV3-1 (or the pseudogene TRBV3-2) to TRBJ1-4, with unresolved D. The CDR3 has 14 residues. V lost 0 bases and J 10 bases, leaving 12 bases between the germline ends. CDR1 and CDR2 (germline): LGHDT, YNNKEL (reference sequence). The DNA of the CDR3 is TGTGCCAGCAGCCAAGAGGCGGTGGGTGGAAAACTGTTTTTT. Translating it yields CASSQEAVGGKLFF.

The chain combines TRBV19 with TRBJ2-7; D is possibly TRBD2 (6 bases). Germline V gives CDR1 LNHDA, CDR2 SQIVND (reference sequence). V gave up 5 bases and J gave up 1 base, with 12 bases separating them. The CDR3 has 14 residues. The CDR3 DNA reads TGTGCCAGTAGTCTAGGGACTGATTCCTACGAGCAGTACTTC. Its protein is CASSLGTDSYEQYF.